The 22 T cell receptor beta chains given below trace back to one sample, sequenced in a study of neurological immune-mediated disorders. TCRdb called the 5' RACE reads again in MiXCR, with one record for every CDR3 protein. The sample yields about 55,000 distinct CDR3 sequences, 3.5% to 4% seen once. The sequencing sample was made of CD4+ T cells from blood. The receptor set was obtained from a woman aged 40 to 55 with multiple sclerosis.

This clonotype was recorded at least ten times. V usage is TRBV7-6 and J usage is TRBJ2-7; D may be TRBD1 or TRBD2 (6 bases each). With 4 bases removed from V and 6 bases from J, the gap between germline ends came to 19 bases. The CDR3 runs to 15 residues. Germline lookup yields CDR1 SGHVS and CDR2 FNYEAQ. The CDR3 nucleotides read TGTGCCAGCAGCTCCGGGGGCGAAGGGAGCGGCGAGCAGTACTTC. This encodes CASSSGGEGSGEQYF.

This clonotype was detected many times. The rearrangement links TRBV7-9 to TRBJ1-2; D is possibly TRBD1 (6 bases). Germline CDR1 is SEHNR and CDR2 is FQNEAQ (reference sequence). V gave up 2 bases and J gave up 8 bases, with 12 bases separating them. The CDR3 runs to 13 residues. The CDR3: CASSLMGAQGYTF. As DNA, the CDR3 is TGTGCCAGCAGCTTAATGGGGGCGCAGGGCTACACCTTC. The full variable domain, rest sourced from reference TRBV7-9 and TRBJ1-2, is DTGVSQNPRHKITKRGQNVTFRCDPISEHNRLYWYRQTLGQGPEFLTYFQNEAQLEKSRLLSDRFSAERPKGSFSTLEIQRTEQGDSAMYLCASSLMGAQGYTFGSGTRLTVV.

This clonotype was seen repeatedly, ten times or more. V is TRBV5-1 and J is TRBJ2-5, with a weak D call TRBD1 (6 bases). The CDR3 length is 14 residues. The V and J ends lost 1 base and 1 base respectively, with 8 bases between them. Germline CDR1 and CDR2: SGHRS and YFSETQ. This chain's CDR3 is CASSLQGLQETQYF. The CDR3 coding sequence is TGCGCCAGCAGCTTGCAGGGGCTCCAAGAGACCCAGTACTTC.

This clonotype showed up many times. The chain employs TRBV5-4 and TRBJ1-4; D is unresolved. Between the trimmed V and J ends, which lost 4 bases and 0 bases, there was a span of 4 bases. This CDR3 spans 13 amino acids. In germline, CDR1 is SGHNT, CDR2 YYREEE (reference sequence). The DNA for the CDR3 is TGTGCCAGCAGCCTTGCAACTAATGAAAAACTGTTTTTT. It yields the protein CASSLATNEKLFF.

In its sample, this clonotype was seen many times. The rearrangement joins TRBV7-3 to TRBJ2-1, with D possibly being TRBD1 (6 bases). The CDR3 consists of 15 residues. Trimming shortened V by 4 bases and J by 4 bases, and 14 bases separated the two germline ends. The germline V gene encodes CDR1 SGHTA and CDR2 FQGTGA. This CDR3 reads CASSSDSRIYNEQFF. The CDR3 DNA follows: TGTGCCAGCAGCTCGGACAGTCGAATTTACAATGAGCAGTTCTTC.

This clonotype was picked up many times. V is TRBV5-1 and J is TRBJ2-3, with TRBD2 matching over 12 bases. After removal of 1 base from V and 5 bases from J, the junction contained 8 bases not matched to a gene. The CDR3 covers 17 residues. CDR1 SGHRS and CDR2 YFSETQ come from the germline V gene. CDR3 region: CASSLNPLAGGRDTQYF. The CDR3, as DNA: TGCGCCAGCAGCTTGAACCCGCTAGCGGGGGGGCGAGATACGCAGTATTTT.

This clonotype has a count of ten or more. This sequence joins TRBV5-1 and TRBJ1-1, with 7 positions matching TRBD1. The junction had 6 bases not matched to a gene; V was cut back by 1 base and J by 0 bases. From germline, CDR1 is SGHRS and CDR2 YFSETQ. CDR3 length: 16 amino acids. The CDR3 DNA is TGCGCCAGCAGCTTGTCCCCGGGACAGATGAACACTGAAGCTTTCTTT. This gives the protein CASSLSPGQMNTEAFF.

This clonotype came up many times. The chain couples TRBV29-1 to TRBJ2-7; TRBD1 aligns across 9 bases. The length of the CDR3 is 13 residues. Germline V gene sequence: CDR1 SQVTM, CDR2 ANQGSEA. Germline trimming cut 2 bases from V and 5 bases from J; bases unmatched to any gene: 4. CDR3 loop: CSVERDRDNEQYF. CDR3 in DNA: TGCAGCGTTGAAAGGGACAGGGACAACGAGCAGTACTTC.

This clonotype was counted at least ten times. The gene calls are TRBV6-1 and TRBJ1-5, with a tentative D call TRBD1 (5 bases). The CDR3 is 15 residues long. Germline CDR1 is MNHNS and CDR2 is SASEGT. V was cut by 7 bases and J by 3 bases, with 16 bases left in between. The CDR3 protein is CASTGEGRINQPQHF. For the CDR3, the DNA is TGTGCCAGCACCGGAGAGGGGCGGATCAATCAGCCCCAGCATTTT.

This clonotype was seen many times. The genes are TRBV5-1 and TRBJ2-5; D remains unclear. Germline V CDR1 and CDR2: SGHRS, YFSETQ. The CDR3 spans 13 residues. V lost 0 bases and J 4 bases, leaving 7 bases between the germline ends. The CDR3 nucleotides are TGCGCCAGCAGCTTGGTAGTGAGAGAGACCCAGTACTTC. This translates into CASSLVVRETQYF.

This clonotype was observed at least ten times. This sequence joins TRBV7-6 and TRBJ1-2; 7 bases fit TRBD1. V was clipped by 5 bases and J by 6 bases; unmatched bases: 6. The CDR3 spans 13 residues. CDR1 SGHVS and CDR2 FNYEAQ come from the germline V gene. This CDR3 reads CASSPDREDGYTF. In nucleotides, the CDR3 is TGTGCCAGCAGCCCTGACAGGGAGGATGGCTACACCTTC.

This chain connects TRBV4-1 to TRBJ1-1, with unresolved D. Germline V gene sequence: CDR1 MGHRA, CDR2 YSYEKL. The CDR3 extends over 14 amino acids. Trimming stripped 1 base from V and 5 bases from J, with 11 bases between. In DNA, the CDR3 is TGCGCCAGCAGCCAAGGGACTCGGAAGACTGAAGCTTTCTTT. The encoded protein is CASSQGTRKTEAFF.

This clonotype occurred many times. CDR3 sequence: CASSQWTSGYYEQYF. CDR3 nucleotides: TGCGCCAGCAGCCAATGGACTAGCGGCTACTACGAGCAGTACTTC. The V call is TRBV4-1, the J call TRBJ2-7, with 10 bases lining up with TRBD2. Trimming cost V 2 bases and J 3 bases; bases outside gene matches: 4. The CDR3 runs to 15 residues. Germline V gene data show CDR1 as MGHRA and CDR2 as YSYEKL.

At least ten counts were recorded for this clonotype. The V and J genes are TRBV5-4 and TRBJ2-5; 9 nucleotides line up with TRBD2. Germline V gene data show CDR1 as SGHNT and CDR2 as YYREEE (reference sequence). The CDR3 is made up of 15 amino acids. Trimming removed 2 bases from V and 1 base from J; junction bases left unmatched: 3. The CDR3 loop is CASSLSGGFQETQYF. The CDR3 DNA sequence: TGTGCCAGCAGCTTAAGCGGGGGGTTCCAAGAGACCCAGTACTTC.

This clonotype was counted at least ten times. The chain employs TRBV20-1 and TRBJ2-7, with D unclear. Deletions cut 3 bases from V and 6 bases from J, with 12 bases between. CDR1 and CDR2 (germline): DFQATT, SNEGSKA (reference sequence). The CDR3 sequence is 12 residues long. The CDR3 nucleotides are TGCAGTGCTAGTTTTTTCCCTCCCGAGCAGTACTTC. Translated, it gives CSASFFPPEQYF.

This clonotype occurred many times. The gene calls are TRBV28 and TRBJ2-4; no reliable D call. CDR1 and CDR2 from the germline V gene are MDHEN and SYDVKM. The CDR3 runs 15 residues. The V end lost 2 bases, the J end lost 0 bases, and 8 bases lay between the germline ends. The CDR3 nucleotides are TGTGCCAGCAGTTTAAGAATTTTAGCCAAAAACATTCAGTACTTC. This encodes CASSLRILAKNIQYF.

This clonotype was picked up many times. The chain joins TRBV3-1 to TRBJ1-1; 7 bases match TRBD1. Germline V gene lookup returns CDR1 LGHDT and CDR2 YNNKEL (reference sequence). V trimming: 4 bases; J trimming: 6 bases; junction bases outside the gene matches: 11. The CDR3 spans 15 residues. This chain's CDR3 is CASSLRDSGRAEAFF. CDR3 sequence (DNA): TGTGCCAGCAGCCTTCGGGACAGCGGGCGGGCTGAAGCTTTCTTT.

This clonotype was seen at least ten times. The chain employs TRBV12-5 and TRBJ1-5; D is uncertain. Germline CDR1 LGHNT, CDR2 FRNRAP. The V and J ends lost 6 bases and 5 bases respectively, with 11 bases between them. The CDR3 sequence is 13 residues long. The CDR3 bases are TGTGCTAGTGGCCTCTCCCCTCATCAGCCCCAGCATTTT. Its translation: CASGLSPHQPQHF.

The chain links TRBV6-6 to TRBJ1-1; D is possibly TRBD1 (6 bases). Trimming took 2 bases from V and 4 from J, leaving 14 bases between them. Germline V CDR1 and CDR2: MNHNY, SVGAGI (reference sequence). This CDR3 region has 15 residues. The DNA of the CDR3 is TGTGCCAGCAGTTACGTGGGGGCGAGATTCACTGAAGCTTTCTTT. Its translation is CASSYVGARFTEAFF.

This clonotype was found many times. The rearrangement links TRBV12-3 or TRBV12-4 to TRBJ1-3, with D possibly TRBD1 on 5 matching bases. V gave up 3 bases and J gave up 9 bases, with 15 bases separating them. This CDR3 has 14 amino acids. DNA of the CDR3: TGTGCCAGCAGTTTTTTTACCACGAGGGGCACCATATATTTT. Its protein product is CASSFFTTRGTIYF.

The chain uses TRBV6-2 or TRBV6-3 and TRBJ1-2; 10 nucleotides match TRBD1. V gave up 5 bases and J gave up 5 bases; unmatched junction bases: 5. Germline loops: CDR1 MNHEY, CDR2 SVGEGT. The CDR3 has 14 residues. The CDR3 DNA follows: TGTGCCAGCAGTCTACGACAGGGGGCTTATGGCTACACCTTC. Its protein is CASSLRQGAYGYTF.

This clonotype was picked up many times. The V and J genes are TRBV10-3 and TRBJ2-6; TRBD1 matches at 7 bases. Germline V lookup: CDR1 ENHRY, CDR2 SYGVKD. After removal of 6 bases from V and 1 base from J, the junction contained 3 bases not matched to a gene. This CDR3 has 15 amino acids. Here the CDR3 reads CAISNRGSGANVLTF. Here the CDR3 DNA reads TGTGCCATCAGCAACAGGGGATCTGGGGCCAACGTCCTGACTTTC.